This T cell receptor beta chain emerged from a study of T cells in Graves' hyperthyroidism and ophthalmopathy. About the study: Pretreatment peripheral blood was obtained at initial diagnosis.

Germline CDR1 and CDR2: MNHNS and SASEGT. The length of the CDR3 is 15 residues. As for this clonotype: The target antigen is unknown. At one of its ends the junction is not consistent with the germline gene, which may arise from a read error.

Findings of the study overall: Ophthalmopathy was separated from stable hyperthyroidism by a 13 V-J model.

Using RNA transcripts as the source, TCR beta CDR3 regions were amplified. The HTBI primer set served for first-round RT-PCR of the TCR CDR3. Via MiXCR, TCRdb re-called the multiplex PCR reads, giving one row per CDR3 protein. Of about 380,000 distinct CDR3 sequences listed, around 20% are singletons. Patients were excluded because of uncontrolled infection, other autoimmune disease, pregnancy or lactation. It was 10 ml of fresh peripheral blood that supplied the PBMCs. The sample taken for sequencing was blood. This receptor was taken from a man aged 18 to 29 with Graves' ophthalmopathy. The chain carries TRBV6-1 and TRBJ1-6, with 7 bases fitting TRBD1. CDR3: CASRDRASYNSPLHF. The CDR3 DNA reads as TGTGCCAGCCGTGACAGGGCTTCCTATAATTCACCCCTCCACTTT.